These 3 T cell receptor beta chains share one sample of origin, sequenced in a study of control samples from healthy donors and cancer patients. Profiled with immunoSEQ multiplex PCR; TCRdb holds only in-frame clones, not every one. Of under 85,000 clones listed, 93% are singletons. The material sequenced was PBMCs. Receptor source: a woman between 40 and 55 years old with lung cancer.

This chain links TRBV6-2 or TRBV6-3 with TRBJ1-2, with D hard to call. This CDR3 contains 13 residues. Trimming cost V 6 bases and J 8 bases, with 16 bases left between them. Looked up from germline, CDR1 is MNHEY and CDR2 is SVGEGT. This chain's CDR3 is CASSHDSRSGYTF. The CDR3 DNA follows: TGTGCCAGCAGCCATGATTCCCGGAGCGGCTACACCTTC.

V usage is TRBV4-1 and J usage is TRBJ2-1; 8 bases align to TRBD2. This CDR3 contains 16 residues. Germline assignment: CDR1 MGHRA and CDR2 YSYEKL. The V segment lost 4 bases and the J segment 5 bases; nucleotides outside the gene matches: 10. CDR3 residues: CASSLLGAGGHNEQFF. The CDR3 coding sequence is TGCGCCAGCAGCCTACTTGGGGCGGGGGGCCACAATGAGCAGTTCTTC.

The rearrangement uses TRBV6-6 and TRBJ1-2; TRBD1 is a possible D gene (5 bases). This CDR3 region has 13 residues. The ends were cut back, 5 bases at V and 4 bases at J, with 11 bases in the middle. CDR1 is MNHNY, CDR2 SVGAGI, per germline (reference sequence). The CDR3 region has the DNA TGTGCCAGCAGTACCACAGGAATCTATGGCTACACCTTC. It translates to CASSTTGIYGYTF.